Presented here are 4 T cell receptor beta chains from one specimen sequenced in a study of neurological immune-mediated disorders. TCRdb recomputed calls from the 5' RACE reads with MiXCR, one row per CDR3 protein. The sample contains about 120,000 distinct CDR3 sequences, about 3.4% of which appear only once. The source material was PBMCs. Receptor source: a woman aged 30 to 39 with multiple sclerosis.

This clonotype has ten or more counts. V gene TRBV5-1 combines with J gene TRBJ1-5; D is uncertain. Germline CDR1 SGHRS, CDR2 YFSETQ. Trimming took off 0 bases at V and 6 bases at J, with 13 bases between the two ends. The CDR3 covers 15 residues. CDR3 bases: TGCGCCAGCAGCTTGGATGTCGGGGTGGGTCAGCCCCAGCATTTT. This translates into CASSLDVGVGQPQHF.

This clonotype was detected a few times. This may arise from a read error, as a much more abundant clone is one base away. The genes are TRBV5-5 and TRBJ2-1; no reliable D call. The CDR3 spans 11 residues. Germline-derived CDR1 and CDR2 are SGHKS and YYEKEE (reference sequence). The CDR3 bases are TGTGACAGCACCCAGAACAATGAGCAGTTCTTC. Translating it yields CDSTQNNEQFF.

This clonotype was seen repeatedly, ten times or more. The V call is TRBV6-5, the J call TRBJ1-2, with 9 bases matching TRBD1. The CDR3 loop spans 14 amino acids. V lost 6 bases to trimming and J lost 9 bases; unmatched junction nucleotides: 11. Germline loops: CDR1 MNHEY, CDR2 SVGAGI. DNA for the CDR3: TGTGCCAGCAGAGCTACAGGGGGCGTCAGGAGCTACACCTTC. Amino acid sequence: CASRATGGVRSYTF.

This clonotype was recorded many times. Since the CDR3 does not end with the conserved phenylalanine or tryptophan, this likely comes from a read error. Because the CDR3's place on the DNA is in doubt, the DNA is left out and the CDR3 is given as listed by TCRdb. This rearrangement joins TRBV29-1 to TRBJ2-1; the D call in the table, TRBD1, was not verified against the DNA. In germline, CDR1 is SQVTM, CDR2 ANQGSEA. The CDR3 is made up of 9 amino acids, end residues included. CDR3 amino acids: CSVGSPMKL.